This T cell receptor (beta chain) was recorded in a study of tumor-infiltrating lymphocytes in primary liver carcinoma. With V trimmed by 6 bases and J by 4 bases, 8 bases remained unmatched. CDR3 size: 14 residues. Germline-derived CDR1 and CDR2 are SEHNR and FQNEAQ (reference sequence). Unsorted whole blood served as the source of blood RNA, and germline DNA was extracted as well. A constant-region primer primed TCR beta cDNA synthesis from about 0.45 ug of total RNA. ARM-PCR was slightly modified, and three nested multiplex PCR rounds with it gave rise to the TCR beta libraries. Two initial PCR rounds of around 10 cycles each paired TRBV1-TRBV30 forward primers with a C-beta reverse primer. One entry per CDR3 protein, called by TCRdb with MiXCR from the multiplex PCR reads. Of approximately 320,000 distinct CDR3 sequences listed, around three fifths are singletons.

The sequencing input was peripheral blood. The chain is built from TRBV7-9 and TRBJ1-2; the match to TRBD1 covers 7 bases. This sequence was found in a young woman with primary liver carcinoma and hepatitis B virus infection. The CDR3 DNA reads as TGTGCCAGCAGGAAGACAGGGCCTCCCTATGGCTACACCTTC. The encoded protein is CASRKTGPPYGYTF.